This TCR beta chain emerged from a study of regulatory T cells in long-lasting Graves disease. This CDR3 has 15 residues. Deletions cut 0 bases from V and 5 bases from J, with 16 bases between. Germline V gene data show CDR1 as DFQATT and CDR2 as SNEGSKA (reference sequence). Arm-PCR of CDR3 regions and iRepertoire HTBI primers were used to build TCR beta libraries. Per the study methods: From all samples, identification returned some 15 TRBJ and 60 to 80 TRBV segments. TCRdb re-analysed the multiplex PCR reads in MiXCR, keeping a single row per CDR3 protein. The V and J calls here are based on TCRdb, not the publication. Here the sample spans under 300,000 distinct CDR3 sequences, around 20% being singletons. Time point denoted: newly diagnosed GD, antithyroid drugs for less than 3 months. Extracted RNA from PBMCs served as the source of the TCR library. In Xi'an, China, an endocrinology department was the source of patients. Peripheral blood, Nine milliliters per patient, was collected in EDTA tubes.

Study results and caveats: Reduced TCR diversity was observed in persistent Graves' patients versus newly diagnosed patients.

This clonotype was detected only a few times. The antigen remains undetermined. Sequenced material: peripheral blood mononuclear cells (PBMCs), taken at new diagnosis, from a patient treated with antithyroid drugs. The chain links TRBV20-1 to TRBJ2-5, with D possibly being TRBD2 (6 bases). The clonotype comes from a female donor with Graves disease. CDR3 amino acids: CSARDQRHGGETQYF. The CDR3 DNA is TGCAGTGCTAGAGATCAGAGGCATGGGGGGGAGACCCAGTACTTC.